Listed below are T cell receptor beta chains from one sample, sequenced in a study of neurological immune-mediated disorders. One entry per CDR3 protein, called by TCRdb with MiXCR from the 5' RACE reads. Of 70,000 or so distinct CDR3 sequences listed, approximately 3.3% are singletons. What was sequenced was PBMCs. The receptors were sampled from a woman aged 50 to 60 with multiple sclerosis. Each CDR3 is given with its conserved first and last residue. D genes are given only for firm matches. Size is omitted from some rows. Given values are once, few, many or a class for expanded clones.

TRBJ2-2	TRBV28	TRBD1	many	TGTGCCAGCAAGGATAGGACAGGGTTCACCGGGGAGCTGTTTTTT	CASKDRTGFTGELFF
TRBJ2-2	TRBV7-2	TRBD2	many	TGTGCCAGCAGCGGAGAGGTGGGGGGGGCCGGGGAGCTGTTTTTT	CASSGEVGGAGELFF
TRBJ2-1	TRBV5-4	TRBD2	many	TGTGCCAGCAGCTTAGACCCAGCGGGGGGCAATGAGCAGTTCTTC	CASSLDPAGGNEQFF
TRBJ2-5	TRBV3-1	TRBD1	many	TGTGCCAGCAGCCGCTGGACAGGAGACCAAGAGACCCAGTACTTC	CASSRWTGDQETQYF
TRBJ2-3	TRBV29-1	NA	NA	TGCAGCGTTGGCGTGGGTTCAGATAAGCAGTATTTT	CSVGVGSDKQYF
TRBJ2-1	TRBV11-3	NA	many	TGTGCCAGCAGCTTAAACTCCTACAATGAGCAGTTCTTC	CASSLNSYNEQFF
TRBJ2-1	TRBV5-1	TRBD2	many	TGCGCCAGCAGCTTGGGTAGCGGGAGGGCCAGTGAGCAGTTCTTC	CASSLGSGRASEQFF
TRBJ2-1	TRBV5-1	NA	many	TGCGCCAGCAGCCAATCCATAGGAGCGGAGTACAATGAGCAGTTCTTC	CASSQSIGAEYNEQFF
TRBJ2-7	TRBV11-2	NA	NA	TGTGCCAGCAGCTTAGGAGAGGGGGAGCAGTACTTC	CASSLGEGEQYF
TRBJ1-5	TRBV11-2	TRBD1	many	TGTGCCAGCACCGAAACAGGGGAAGGCAATCAGCCCCAGCATTTT	CASTETGEGNQPQHF
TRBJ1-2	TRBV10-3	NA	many	TGTGCCATCAGTGATACAGACTATGGCTACACCTTC	CAISDTDYGYTF
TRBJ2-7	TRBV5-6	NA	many	TGTGCCAGCAGCCTATGGGGACCTCTCTACGAGCAGTACTTC	CASSLWGPLYEQYF
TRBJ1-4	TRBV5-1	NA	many	TGCGCCAGCAGCTTGGGCAGCGGGGAAAAACTGTTTTTT	CASSLGSGEKLFF
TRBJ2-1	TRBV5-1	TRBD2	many	TGCGCCAGCAGCTTGGGTGCTAGCGGGGGCATAAACAATGAGCAGTTCTTC	CASSLGASGGINNEQFF
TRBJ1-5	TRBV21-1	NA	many	TGTGTCCCCAACGCGAGGTATCCCCAGCATTTT	CVPNARYPQHF
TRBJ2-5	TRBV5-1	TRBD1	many	TGCGCCAGCAGCTTGGAGGGGGCTGAGACCCAGTACTTC	CASSLEGAETQYF
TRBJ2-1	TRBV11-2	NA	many	TGTGCCAGCAGCTTAAGGGCTATCCTCTACAATGAGCAGTTCTTC	CASSLRAILYNEQFF
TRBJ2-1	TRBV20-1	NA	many	TGCAGTGCTAGAGACGGGAGTAGGATCTACAATGAGCAGTTCTTC	CSARDGSRIYNEQFF
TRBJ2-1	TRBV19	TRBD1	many	TGTGCCAGTAGTATGGACAGGGGGTTGGTTAATGAGCAGTTCTTC	CASSMDRGLVNEQFF
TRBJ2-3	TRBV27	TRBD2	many	TGTGCCAGCAGTTTAATAGCGGGGTTCACAGATACGCAGTATTTT	CASSLIAGFTDTQYF
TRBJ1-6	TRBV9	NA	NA	TGTGCCAGCAGCGTAGGGATTAATTCACCCCTCCACTTT	CASSVGINSPLHF
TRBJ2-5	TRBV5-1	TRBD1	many	TGCGCCAGCAGGGGACAGATGCAAGAGACCCAGTACTTC	CASRGQMQETQYF
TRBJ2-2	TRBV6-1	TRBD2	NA	TGTGCCACATCCCCACTAGCGGGGGGGCAGGCCGGGGAGCTGTTTTTT	CATSPLAGGQAGELFF
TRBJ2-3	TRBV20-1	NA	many	TGCAGTGCTAGAGATGGGGGGAGGGATACGCAGTATTTT	CSARDGGRDTQYF
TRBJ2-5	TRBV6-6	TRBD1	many	TGTGCCAGCAAACGCCCGGGACAGGGGGCTGGTGAGACCCAGTACTTC	CASKRPGQGAGETQYF
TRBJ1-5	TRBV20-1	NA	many	TGCAGTGCTACTATGGACCCCGGGAGGAATCAGCCCCAGCATTTT	CSATMDPGRNQPQHF
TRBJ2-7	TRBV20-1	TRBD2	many	TGCAGCGGGGCGAGAGCGGGAGTATCCGAGCAGTACTTC	CSGARAGVSEQYF
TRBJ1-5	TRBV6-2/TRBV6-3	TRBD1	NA	TGTGCCAGCAGTTATACAGGGGAGGCGAGCAATAAGACCCAGAATTTT	CASSYTGEASNKTQNF
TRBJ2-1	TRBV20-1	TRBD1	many	TGCAGTGCTACTCCTCTGACAGGGTCTTTGGGCAATGAGCAGTTCTTC	CSATPLTGSLGNEQFF
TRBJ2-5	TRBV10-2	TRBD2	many	TGCGCCAGCAGTTTAGCGGGAGCGGCAGAGACCCAGTACTTC	CASSLAGAAETQYF
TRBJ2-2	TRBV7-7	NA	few	TGTGCTTCCCCCACAGGGTTTACCGGGGAGCTGTTTTTT	CASPTGFTGELFF
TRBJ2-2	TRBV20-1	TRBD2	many	TGCAGTGCTAGAGATCCGCGGACTAGCGATCACGGGGAGCTGTTTTTT	CSARDPRTSDHGELFF
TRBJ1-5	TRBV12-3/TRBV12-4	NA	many	TGTGCCAGCAGCTCCTTAAGCAATCAGCCCCAGCATTTT	CASSSLSNQPQHF
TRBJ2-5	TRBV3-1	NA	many	TGTGCCAGCAGCCAAGATCTCGGCCAGGACGGCCAAGAGACCCAGTACTTC	CASSQDLGQDGQETQYF
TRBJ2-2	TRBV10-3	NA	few	TGTGCCATTCTTAGTGCTAACACCGGGGAGCTGTTTTTT	CAILSANTGELFF
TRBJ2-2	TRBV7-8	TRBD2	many	TGTGCCAGCAGCCCAAGGACTAGGGACACCGGGGAGCTGTTTTTT	CASSPRTRDTGELFF
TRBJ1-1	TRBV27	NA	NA	TGTGCCAGCAGTCTCCTACAGGATGGCACTGAAGCTTTCTTT	CASSLLQDGTEAFF
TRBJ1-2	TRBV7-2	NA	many	TGTGCCAGCAGAAAGGGGGGGGATGGCTATGGCTACACCTTC	CASRKGGDGYGYTF
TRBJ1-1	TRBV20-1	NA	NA	TGCAGTGCTAGCGGGTGGAACACTGAAGCTTTCTTT	CSASGWNTEAFF
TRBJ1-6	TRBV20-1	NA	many	TGCAGTCCTTCAGGACATTCACCCCTCCACTTT	CSPSGHSPLHF
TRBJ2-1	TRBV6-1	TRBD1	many	TGTGCCAGCCCGACGGGGACAGGGCTCAATGAGCAGTTCTTC	CASPTGTGLNEQFF
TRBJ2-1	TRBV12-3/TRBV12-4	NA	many	TGTGCCAGCAGTTTAACGGGGGGCGGTTTGGGCAATGAGCAGTTCTTC	CASSLTGGGLGNEQFF
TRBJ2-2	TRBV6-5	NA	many	TGTGCCAGCAGGGGGGGGCATAGAACCGGGGAGCTGTTTTTT	CASRGGHRTGELFF
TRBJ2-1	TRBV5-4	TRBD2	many	TGTGCCAGCAGCTTGCTAGCGGGAAACAATGAGCAGTTCTTC	CASSLLAGNNEQFF
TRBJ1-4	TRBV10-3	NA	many	TGTGCCATCAGCTATACAGGGATGCGCGAAAAACTGTTTTTT	CAISYTGMREKLFF
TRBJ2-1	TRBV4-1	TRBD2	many	TGCGCCAGCAGCCCCAGCGGGAGAGAGTACAATGAGCAGTTCTTC	CASSPSGREYNEQFF
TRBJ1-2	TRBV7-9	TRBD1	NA	TGTGCCAGCAGTCGACAGGGAGCGGCGTATGGCTACACCTTC	CASSRQGAAYGYTF
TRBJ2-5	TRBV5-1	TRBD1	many	TGCGCCAGCAGCTTGTATAACAGGGGCCAAGAGACCCAGTACTTC	CASSLYNRGQETQYF
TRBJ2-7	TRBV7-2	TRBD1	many	TGTGCCAGCAGCTTAGAAGGACAGGGCGCCTACGAGCAGTACTTC	CASSLEGQGAYEQYF
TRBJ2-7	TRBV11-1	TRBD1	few	TGTGCCAGCAGCCCGGGACAGGACTCCTACGAGCAGTACTTC	CASSPGQDSYEQYF
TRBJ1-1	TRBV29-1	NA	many	TGCAGCGTTAGTGTAAAGGGGAGGGTGGCTGAAGCTTTCTTT	CSVSVKGRVAEAFF
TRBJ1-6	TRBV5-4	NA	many	TGTGCCAGCAGCTTCGGAGGGAAGGTATCCTATAATTCACCCCTCCACTTT	CASSFGGKVSYNSPLHF
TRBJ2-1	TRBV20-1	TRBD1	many	TGCAGTGCTAGAGATCTACCCAGGGGGCGCGATGAGCAGTTCTTC	CSARDLPRGRDEQFF
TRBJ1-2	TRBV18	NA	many	TGTGCCAGCTCAGACGGACAGTTTTATGGCTACACCTTC	CASSDGQFYGYTF
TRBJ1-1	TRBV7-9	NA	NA	TGTGCCAGCAGCCTGGACATTTCTGAAGCTTTCTTT	CASSLDISEAFF
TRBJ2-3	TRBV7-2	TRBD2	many	TGTGCCAGCAGCTTAACCGCAGCGGGGTCCCATACGCAGTATTTT	CASSLTAAGSHTQYF
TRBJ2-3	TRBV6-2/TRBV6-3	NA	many	TGTGCCAGCAGTTACGAAATGGGCAGCACCACAGATACGCAGTATTTT	CASSYEMGSTTDTQYF
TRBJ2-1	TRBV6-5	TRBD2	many	TGTGCCAGCAGTATGGGGACTAGCGGGAGTTATGAGCAGTTCTTC	CASSMGTSGSYEQFF